These 18 T cell receptor beta chains came from one sample sequenced in a study of T cell repertoires in cytomegalovirus infection. From the reads, TCRdb called clonotypes with MiXCR, one entry per CDR3 protein. The sample carries 450,000 to 650,000 distinct CDR3 sequences, roughly 29% recorded once. Sequenced: PBMCs. These TCRs come from a human donor in good health (CMV status not recorded). Some clones in this sample may be carry-over from other donors' samples.

This clonotype was seen more than once but under ten times. V is TRBV7-9 and J is TRBJ2-7; 8 bases align to TRBD1. From germline, CDR1 is SEHNR and CDR2 FQNEAQ (reference sequence). This CDR3 has 12 amino acids. V was pared by 4 bases and J by 6 bases, with 2 bases of the junction left unmatched. CDR3 amino acids: CASSYRGSEQYF. The DNA for the CDR3 is TGTGCCAGCAGCTACAGGGGGAGCGAGCAGTACTTC.

The chain joins TRBV23-1 to TRBJ2-7; no definite D call. TRBV23-1 is flagged as an ORF with uncertain function. This CDR3 spans 13 amino acids. V dropped 0 bases and J dropped 10 bases, with 13 bases sitting between them. In DNA, the CDR3 is TGCGCCAGCAGTCAATCCGGTCCCTCCATACAGTACGTC. Protein sequence: CASSQSGPSIQYV.

For this clonotype: A read error may be the cause here, since a much bigger clone is one base away. The chain couples TRBV7-2 to TRBJ2-1, with 9 bases identical to TRBD2. The length of the CDR3 is 15 residues. Germline V gives CDR1 SGHTA, CDR2 FQGNSA. V gave up 3 bases and J gave up 6 bases; unmatched junction bases: 6. CDR3 residues: CASSFTGTSFNEQFF. CDR3 in DNA: TGTGCCAGCAGCTTCACCGGGACTAGCTTCAATGAGCAGTTCTTC.

This clonotype was counted at least ten times. The chain employs TRBV12-3 or TRBV12-4 and TRBJ1-1; D call uncertain. CDR3 length equals 13 residues. V gave up 5 bases and J gave up 7 bases, with 14 bases separating them. This chain's CDR3 is CASSSIHGNEAFF. The CDR3 DNA reads as TGTGCCAGCAGTAGTATACATGGAAATGAAGCTTTCTTT.

This clonotype appeared a few times. V gene TRBV19 combines with J gene TRBJ1-5; D is unresolved. Germline V gene data show CDR1 as LNHDA and CDR2 as SQIVND (reference sequence). V shed 5 bases and J shed 4 bases, with 15 bases lying between them. This CDR3 has 15 residues. The chain's CDR3 is CASSATRSGNQPQHF. CDR3 in DNA: TGTGCCAGTAGTGCGACTCGGTCGGGGAATCAGCCCCAGCATTTT.

J is TRBJ2-6 and V is TRBV7-6, with a possible D match to TRBD1 (5 bases). Trimming pared 5 bases from V and 2 bases from J, leaving 16 bases between. CDR3 length equals 17 residues. The germline CDR1 and CDR2 sequences are SGHVS and FNYEAQ. The chain's CDR3 is CASSPWGTGTGANVLTF. CDR3 DNA: TGTGCCAGCAGCCCCTGGGGAACAGGTACTGGGGCCAACGTCCTGACTTTC.

The rearrangement links TRBV28 to TRBJ2-7; D is unresolved. Per the germline V gene, CDR1 is MDHEN and CDR2 is SYDVKM. The length of the CDR3 is 15 residues. The V and J ends lost 5 bases and 0 bases respectively, with 14 bases between them. In DNA, the CDR3 is TGTGCCAGCAGTCGCCCAGGTCCCAGCTCCTACGAGCAGTACTTC. It translates to CASSRPGPSSYEQYF. Full variable domain (outside the CDR3, taken from reference TRBV28 and TRBJ2-7): DVKVTQSSRYLVKRTGEKVFLECVQDMDHENMFWYRQDPGLGLRLIYFSYDVKMKEKGDIPEGYSVSREKKERFSLILESASTNQTSMYLCASSRPGPSSYEQYFGPGTRLTVT.

A few counts support this clonotype. The V call is TRBV29-1, the J call TRBJ1-4; no definite D call. This CDR3 has 12 residues. With 1 base removed from V and 7 bases from J, the gap between germline ends came to 7 bases. The V gene's germline CDR1 is SQVTM and CDR2 ANQGSEA. CDR3 amino acids: CSVEGPGEKLFF. CDR3 bases: TGCAGCGTTGAAGGTCCGGGTGAAAAACTGTTTTTT.

J is TRBJ1-2 and V is TRBV20-1, with D perhaps TRBD1 (6 bases). There are 13 residues in the CDR3. CDR1 is DFQATT and CDR2 is SNEGSKA in the germline V gene (reference sequence). With 1 base removed from V and 5 bases from J, the gap between germline ends came to 11 bases. Here the CDR3 DNA reads TGCAGTGCTAGAGTTGGGGACACGTATGGCTACACCTTC. This encodes CSARVGDTYGYTF.

A few counts support this clonotype. The rearrangement links TRBV6-5 to TRBJ1-1; no firm D call. Germline-derived CDR1 and CDR2 are MNHEY and SVGAGI. This CDR3 contains 13 residues. Trimming shortened V by 0 bases and J by 6 bases, and 8 bases separated the two germline ends. CDR3 in amino acids: CASSYSSEAEAFF. CDR3 in DNA: TGTGCCAGCAGTTACTCGAGTGAGGCTGAAGCTTTCTTT.

CDR3 nucleotide sequence: TGTGCCAGCACGGAGCGGAGCGGCCCTGTCTCCTACGAGCAGTACTTC. Residues: CASTERSGPVSYEQYF. The chain has TRBV6-2 or TRBV6-3 and TRBJ2-7; perhaps TRBD2 as D (5 bases). Trimming shortened V by 7 bases and J by 0 bases, and 19 bases separated the two germline ends. CDR1 is MNHEY, CDR2 SVGEGT, per germline. The CDR3 contains 16 residues.

This clonotype was detected ten times or more. This chain uses TRBV7-6 with TRBJ2-5, with TRBD2 identical over 8 bases. The germline V gene has CDR1 SGHVS and CDR2 FNYEAQ. The CDR3 has 15 amino acids. The V gene end was trimmed by 4 bases and the J gene end by 2 bases; junction bases not matched to a gene: 6. Here the CDR3 DNA reads TGTGCCAGCAGCTCCCCCTTAGCGGGGCAAGAGACCCAGTACTTC. This encodes CASSSPLAGQETQYF.

This clonotype has a single count. The rearrangement joins TRBV15 to TRBJ1-2; D is uncertain. The germline V gene encodes CDR1 LNHNV and CDR2 YYDKDF (reference sequence). V shed 2 bases and J shed 4 bases, with 20 bases lying between them. The CDR3 is 17 residues long. CDR3 sequence: CATSRLRQGREVYGYTF. The DNA of the CDR3 is TGTGCCACCAGCAGACTCCGCCAAGGCCGAGAAGTCTATGGCTACACCTTC.

This clonotype was counted a few times. The gene calls are TRBV7-6 and TRBJ2-1; D might be TRBD1 (5 bases). Trimming cost V 1 base and J 3 bases, with 13 bases left between them. There are 16 residues in the CDR3. Germline CDR1 and CDR2: SGHVS and FNYEAQ. Here the CDR3 reads CASSLGQGWGYNEQFF. CDR3 nucleotide sequence: TGTGCCAGCAGCTTAGGTCAGGGCTGGGGCTACAATGAGCAGTTCTTC.

This clonotype was picked up a small number of times. The chain has TRBV7-2 and TRBJ2-2; D gene unclear. V lost 5 bases, J lost 9 bases, and 7 bases lay in between. Germline V CDR1 and CDR2: SGHTA, FQGNSA. The CDR3 has 11 amino acids. The CDR3 protein is CASSDPRELFF. DNA for the CDR3: TGTGCCAGCAGCGACCCCAGGGAGCTGTTTTTT.

The V and J genes are TRBV12-5 and TRBJ2-2; either TRBD1 or TRBD2 may fit D (5 bases each). CDR1 is LGHNT, CDR2 FRNRAP, per germline. V was trimmed by 5 bases and J by 5 bases, leaving 9 bases between them. The CDR3 consists of 13 residues. Here the CDR3 reads CASGLGTTGELFF. The CDR3 DNA reads TGTGCTAGTGGTCTAGGGACGACCGGGGAGCTGTTTTTT.

The rearrangement joins TRBV4-1 to TRBJ1-2, with D possibly matching TRBD1 (6 bases). In germline, CDR1 is MGHRA, CDR2 YSYEKL. Trimming took off 1 base at V and 4 bases at J, with 16 bases between the two ends. The CDR3 runs 16 residues. CDR3 nucleotide sequence: TGCGCCAGCAGCCAAGGGACAGAAACCTCCCTCTATGGCTACACCTTC. It translates to CASSQGTETSLYGYTF.

This clonotype was seen only a few times. This chain joins TRBV24-1 and TRBJ2-1, with D perhaps matching TRBD2 (6 bases). V was shortened by 3 bases and J by 5 bases, with 16 bases between the two germline ends. The CDR3 runs to 16 residues. The V gene's germline CDR1 is KGHDR and CDR2 SFDVKD. The CDR3 DNA reads TGTGCCACCAGTGATCCGAGGGAGGTTTCGGACAATGAGCAGTTCTTC. Protein sequence: CATSDPREVSDNEQFF.